These 18 T cell receptor beta chains came from one sample sequenced in a study of cytomegalovirus exposure and HLA in healthy donors. PCR employed 60 Vbeta and 13 Jbeta primers. Some clones are missing from TCRdb's copy, which holds only in-frame ones; the method was immunoSEQ multiplex PCR. Of 63,000 or so clones listed, roughly 67% are singletons. The sample consisted of PBMCs. All receptors derive from a man over 45 in good health and CMV-seronegative.

This rearrangement joins TRBV6-4 to TRBJ1-4, with no clear D. The CDR3 sequence is 18 residues long. V was cut by 6 bases and J by 7 bases, with 27 bases left in between. Germline-derived CDR1 and CDR2 are MRHNA and SNTAGT. The CDR3 is CASSGGRPWDVRGEKLFF. The CDR3 nucleotides read TGTGCCAGCAGCGGTGGACGGCCGTGGGATGTGCGGGGTGAAAAACTGTTTTTT.

This sequence joins TRBV6-4 and TRBJ1-2, with TRBD1 matching over 7 bases. Trimming cost V 0 bases and J 7 bases; bases outside gene matches: 5. Germline V gene sequence: CDR1 MRHNA, CDR2 SNTAGT. CDR3 length: 14 residues. CDR3 in amino acids: CASSDSQGRGGYTF. In nucleotides, the CDR3 is TGTGCCAGCAGTGACTCACAGGGGAGAGGTGGCTACACCTTC.

The chain carries TRBV4-1 and TRBJ2-3, with TRBD2 matching over 7 bases. The CDR3 is made up of 16 amino acids. Germline V gene sequence: CDR1 MGHRA, CDR2 YSYEKL. J lost 6 bases, V lost 0 bases, and 9 bases had no gene match. The chain's CDR3 is CASSQERGLPADTQYF. Written as DNA, the CDR3 is TGCGCCAGCAGCCAAGAACGGGGACTACCGGCGGATACGCAGTATTTT.

The chain recombines TRBV23-1 with TRBJ1-6; D gene unclear. Being an ORF, TRBV23-1 has a function that is uncertain. V lost 4 bases and J lost 7, with 8 bases in between. This CDR3 is built from 13 residues. The CDR3 region has the DNA TGCGCCAGCAGTCCCCTCCGGAATTCACCCCTCCACTTT. Amino acid sequence: CASSPLRNSPLHF.

The V and J genes are TRBV6-6 and TRBJ1-5; possibly TRBD1 for D (5 bases). Germline lookup yields CDR1 MNHNY and CDR2 SVGAGI (reference sequence). The length of the CDR3 is 14 residues. V was trimmed by 7 bases and J by 7 bases, leaving 17 bases between them. The CDR3: CASTDRGAGQPQHF. CDR3 sequence (DNA): TGTGCCAGCACGGATCGGGGCGCGGGACAGCCCCAGCATTTT.

The genes are TRBV2 and TRBJ1-1, with 7 nucleotides matching TRBD1. Trimming took 11 bases from V and 6 from J; bases not matched to a gene: 15. The V gene's germline CDR1 is SNHLY and CDR2 FYNNEI. This CDR3 spans 14 amino acids. CDR3 coding DNA: TGTGCCGACGGGGGAACAGGGGACCTTTCTGAAGCTTTCTTT. It is translated as CADGGTGDLSEAFF.

The gene calls are TRBV6-1 and TRBJ1-1, with TRBD1 matching over 9 bases. Germline V gene data show CDR1 as MNHNS and CDR2 as SASEGT. V lost 11 bases, J lost 1 base, and 5 bases stayed unmatched. The CDR3 is 13 residues long. The CDR3 spells CAVRQGENTEAFF. In DNA, the CDR3 is TGTGCCGTACGACAGGGGGAGAACACTGAAGCTTTCTTT.

The chain joins TRBV27 to TRBJ1-1, with 8 positions matching TRBD1. V shed 5 bases and J 6 bases; nucleotides not matched to a gene: 8. The CDR3 spans 14 residues. Germline V gives CDR1 MNHEY, CDR2 SMNVEV (reference sequence). CDR3 coding DNA: TGTGCCAGCAGTCCGGGACAGGTGTACGCTGAAGCTTTCTTT. This sequence encodes CASSPGQVYAEAFF.

The DNA for the CDR3 is TGTGCCAGCAGCGTTGACAGTTCCGGGGGCAATGAGCAGTTCTTC. Its translation: CASSVDSSGGNEQFF. The chain uses TRBV6-4 and TRBJ2-1; D is possibly TRBD2 (6 bases). This CDR3 spans 15 amino acids. CDR1 MRHNA and CDR2 SNTAGT come from the germline V gene. The V gene lost 6 bases and the J gene lost 6 bases, with 18 bases spanning the gap.

This clone was seen only a few times. The V gene is TRBV9, the J gene TRBJ1-3, with D maybe TRBD1 (5 bases). Germline V gives CDR1 SGDLS, CDR2 YYNGEE. The germline V and J ends were trimmed by 3 bases and 2 bases, with 12 bases remaining between them. The CDR3 consists of 15 residues. CDR3 nucleotides: TGTGCCAGCAGCGGGGGGAGGCGGACTGGAAACACCATATATTTT. Its protein is CASSGGRRTGNTIYF.

This clone was seen more than once but under ten times. DNA for the CDR3: TGCGCCAGCAGCGACCAGGGGGCAGGTGGCTACACCTTC. It specifies CASSDQGAGGYTF. This rearrangement joins TRBV5-1 to TRBJ1-2; TRBD1 agrees at 8 bases. V lost 4 bases and J lost 7; bases outside the gene matches: 6. This CDR3 is 13 amino acids long. The germline gives CDR1 SGHRS, CDR2 YFSETQ.

V is TRBV20-1 and J is TRBJ2-7, with D hard to call. The CDR3 runs 11 residues. Germline CDR1 is DFQATT and CDR2 is SNEGSKA (reference sequence). Trimming cost V 2 bases and J 7 bases, with 9 bases left between them. The CDR3 loop reads CSARLTREQYF. CDR3 nucleotides: TGCAGTGCTAGACTGACAAGGGAGCAGTACTTC.

This clone was found once. This chain links TRBV5-1 with TRBJ1-2; 8 bases are shared with TRBD1. The CDR3 length is 16 residues. The germline V gene encodes CDR1 SGHRS and CDR2 YFSETQ. The ends lost 4 bases at V and 6 bases at J; junction bases unmatched: 14. CDR3 sequence (DNA): TGCGCCAGCAGCCCGTCCGTGGGACAGGTGGAGAATGGCTACACCTTC. The encoded protein is CASSPSVGQVENGYTF.

V is TRBV30 and J is TRBJ2-3; the D gene is possibly TRBD2 (6 bases). Trimming stripped 6 bases from V and 3 bases from J, with 19 bases between. The CDR3 has 15 amino acids. Germline V gives CDR1 GTSNPN, CDR2 SVGIG (reference sequence). The CDR3 region has the DNA TGTGCCTGCCGCGCCCCCGGTCGGGGGACAGATACGCAGTATTTT. Translated: CACRAPGRGTDTQYF.

CDR3 sequence reads: CASSEPGQGFHEQYF. The DNA for the CDR3 is TGTGCCAGCAGTGAGCCGGGACAGGGGTTTCACGAGCAGTACTTC. The chain uses TRBV6-1 and TRBJ2-7; TRBD1 aligns across 10 bases. CDR1 MNHNS and CDR2 SASEGT come from the germline V gene. V lost 3 bases and J lost 5; bases outside the gene matches: 7. This CDR3 is built from 15 residues.

The CDR3 DNA is TGCGCCAGCAGCCTAGGACTAGCGGGGCTACAAGAGACCCAGTACTTC. Its translation: CASSLGLAGLQETQYF. This chain joins TRBV4-1 and TRBJ2-5; 12 bases match TRBD2. Losses at the gene ends were 4 bases for V and 2 bases for J; bases not matched to a gene: 5. The CDR3 spans 16 residues. Germline-derived CDR1 and CDR2 are MGHRA and YSYEKL.

V gene TRBV5-1 combines with J gene TRBJ2-5, with 10 bases lining up with TRBD2. J was trimmed by 2 bases and V by 3 bases; bases with no gene match: 7. This CDR3 comprises 16 residues. Germline V gene data show CDR1 as SGHRS and CDR2 as YFSETQ. The CDR3 DNA reads as TGCGCCAGCAGCTCAGGACTAGCGGAGATACAAGAGACCCAGTACTTC. Translation gives CASSSGLAEIQETQYF.

This clone occurred once. The chain links TRBV10-2 to TRBJ2-7, with D possibly being TRBD2 (5 bases). CDR3 length: 14 residues. Deletions cut 3 bases from V and 2 bases from J, with 11 bases between. Germline loops: CDR1 WSHSY, CDR2 SAAADI. The CDR3 DNA sequence: TGCGCCAGCAGTGAAGGGCGGCGGGCCTACGAGCAGTACTTC. This codes for CASSEGRRAYEQYF.